This TCR beta chain is drawn from a study of T cells in Graves' hyperthyroidism and ophthalmopathy. Study-level results: Ophthalmopathy prediction by the model preceded onset by a median about 6 months.

Trimming cost V 4 bases and J 3 bases, with 15 bases left between them. The length of the CDR3 is 15 residues. From germline, CDR1 is SEHNR and CDR2 FQNEAQ (reference sequence). The investigators amplified TCR beta CDR3 regions from RNA transcripts. The study used the HTBI primer set for a first-round RT-PCR of the TCR CDR3. TCRdb re-analysed the multiplex PCR reads in MiXCR, keeping a single row per CDR3 protein. The sample shows roughly 500,000 distinct CDR3 sequences, about 16% of them seen only once. This clonotype was counted between two and nine times. Its antigen is unknown. The specimen sequenced was blood. The receptor was isolated from a woman in her 30s with Graves' ophthalmopathy. The chain uses TRBV7-9 and TRBJ1-2, with D possibly being TRBD1 (6 bases). CDR3 sequence reads: CASSSPRDKDYGYTF. In DNA form, the CDR3 reads TGTGCCAGCAGCTCACCTAGGGACAAGGACTATGGCTACACCTTC.